Listed below are T cell receptor beta chains from one sample, sequenced in a study of blood T cell repertoires in COVID-19. Generated by immunoSEQ multiplex PCR, the TCRdb table keeps only in-frame clones and is missing some. Here the sample spans approximately 380,000 clones, 90% to 95% being singletons. Sequenced: PBMCs or T cells enriched from blood (not recorded which). The receptors derive from a woman between 35 and 50 years old who had been exposed to COVID-19. Both conserved end residues are part of each CDR3. The size of a clone is reported for some rows only, either as once, few or many, or as a class for expanded clones.

J gene | V gene | clone size | CDR3 protein
TRBJ1-4 | TRBV4-3 | once | CASSQLINRGPEKLFF
TRBJ1-2 | TRBV19 | once | CASSASWRGGAVGYTF
TRBJ2-7 | TRBV6-5 | NA | CASNVAGVASYEQYF
TRBJ2-7 | TRBV7-9 | once | CASSWGQGAYEQYF
TRBJ1-6 | TRBV30 | NA | CACSGHRASPLHF
TRBJ1-1 | TRBV10-3 | NA | CAAGNTEAFF
TRBJ2-7 | TRBV5-4 | NA | CATRLAGKSNEQYF
TRBJ1-1 | TRBV5-5 | NA | CASSPRTAMNTEAFF
TRBJ2-5 | TRBV5-1 | once | CASSLVTGGQETQYF
TRBJ2-7 | TRBV2 | NA | CASRGGQAYEQYF
TRBJ1-2 | TRBV24-1 | NA | CATSDQGLRYGYTF
TRBJ1-1 | TRBV9 | NA | CASSVDTGLNTEAFF
TRBJ1-1 | TRBV5-5 | NA | CASSSPQGAGEAFF
TRBJ1-5 | TRBV5-1 | few | CASSLRGGFQPQHF
TRBJ1-1 | TRBV7-9 | NA | CASSRSPGQGMNTEAFF
TRBJ1-4 | TRBV6-2/TRBV6-3 | NA | CASSYSGGIEKLFF
TRBJ1-5 | TRBV7-8 | NA | CASSSQGNQPQHF
TRBJ2-7 | TRBV9 | NA | CASSPGNVNYEQYF
TRBJ1-2 | TRBV7-2 | few | CASSLSGGARIYGYTF
TRBJ1-6 | TRBV30 | NA | CALGPGSPLHF
TRBJ1-5 | TRBV19 | NA | CASSIDLGSVQPQHF
TRBJ2-2 | TRBV5-1 | NA | CASSPGLAGTGELFF
TRBJ1-5 | TRBV25-1 | few | CASSEGGSNQPQHF
TRBJ1-5 | TRBV19 | NA | CASSIWGEPQHF
TRBJ2-7 | TRBV27 | NA | CASSLLAPLAGNTYEQYF
TRBJ1-3 | TRBV19 | once | CASTQTELLGNTIYF
TRBJ2-3 | TRBV5-1 | NA | CASSRGQGDTQYF
TRBJ2-7 | TRBV25-1 | NA | CASSTGGASYEQYF
TRBJ2-2 | TRBV7-8 | few | CASSLRTGVNTGELFF